The 2 T cell receptor beta chains presented below share a single source sample, sequenced in a study of early T cells in non-severe SARS-CoV-2 infection. TCRdb re-called the 5' RACE reads with MiXCR, one entry per CDR3 protein. The profile shows some 120,000 distinct CDR3 sequences, around 14% of them singletons. The sample was whole blood. The source of these receptors is an adult who was a healthcare worker with PCR-confirmed SARS-CoV-2 infection or an uninfected control (not recorded which).

This chain joins TRBV19 and TRBJ2-1, with D unresolved. This CDR3 is built from 15 residues. Between the trimmed V and J ends, which lost 2 bases and 5 bases, there was a span of 13 bases. The V gene's germline CDR1 is LNHDA and CDR2 SQIVND (reference sequence). CDR3 in amino acids: CASSIIARRHNEQFF. CDR3 sequence (DNA): TGTGCCAGTAGTATAATCGCGCGGAGACACAATGAGCAGTTCTTC.

The gene calls are TRBV3-1 and TRBJ2-1; D not certain. Germline CDR1 reads LGHDT; CDR2 reads YNNKEL (reference sequence). The germline V and J ends were trimmed by 1 base and 10 bases, with 11 bases remaining between them. The CDR3 has 13 amino acids. The CDR3 loop is CASSQVSSAEQFF. The CDR3, as DNA: TGTGCCAGCAGCCAAGTCTCCTCAGCCGAGCAGTTCTTC.